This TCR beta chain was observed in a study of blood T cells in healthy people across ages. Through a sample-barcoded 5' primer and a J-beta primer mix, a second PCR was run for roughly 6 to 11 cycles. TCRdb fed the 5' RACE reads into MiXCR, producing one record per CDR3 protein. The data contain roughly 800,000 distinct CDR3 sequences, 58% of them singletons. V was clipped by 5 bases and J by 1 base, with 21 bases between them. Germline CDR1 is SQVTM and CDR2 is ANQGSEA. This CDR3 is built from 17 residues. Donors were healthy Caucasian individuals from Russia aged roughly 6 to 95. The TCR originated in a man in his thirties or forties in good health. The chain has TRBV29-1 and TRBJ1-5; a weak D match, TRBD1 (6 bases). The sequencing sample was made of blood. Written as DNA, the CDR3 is TGCAGCGTTCTTATAGGGGGTAGGGGACGGAGCAATCAGCCCCAGCATTTT. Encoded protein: CSVLIGGRGRSNQPQHF. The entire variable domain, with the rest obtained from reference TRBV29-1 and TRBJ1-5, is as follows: SAVISQKPSRDICQRGTSLTIQCQVDSQVTMMFWYRQQPGQSLTLIATANQGSEATYESGFVIDKFPISRPNLTFSTLTVSNMSPEDSSIYLCSVLIGGRGRSNQPQHFGDGTRLSIL.